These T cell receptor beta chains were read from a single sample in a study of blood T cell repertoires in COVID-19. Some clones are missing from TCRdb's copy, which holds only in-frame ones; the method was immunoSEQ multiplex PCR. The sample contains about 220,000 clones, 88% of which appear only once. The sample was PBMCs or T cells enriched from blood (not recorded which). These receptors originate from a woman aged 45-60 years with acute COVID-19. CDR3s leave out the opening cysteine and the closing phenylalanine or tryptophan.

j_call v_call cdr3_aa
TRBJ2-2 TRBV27 ASSIGTGSTGELF
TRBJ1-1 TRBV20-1 SASQGANTEAF
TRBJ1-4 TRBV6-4 ASSRDRATNEKLF
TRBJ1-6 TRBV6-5 ASSPRDRTNSPLH
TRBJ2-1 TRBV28 ASSLWGTGGMEQF
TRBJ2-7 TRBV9 ASRGSGTSGEQY
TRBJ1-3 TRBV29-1 SGSRGGLENTIY
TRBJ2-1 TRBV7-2 ASSLKSGAGHEQF
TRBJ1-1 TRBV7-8 ASSLGQGASTEAF
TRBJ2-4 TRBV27 ASSFRGRGAKNIQY
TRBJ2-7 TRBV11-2 ASSPSSTGDSYEQY
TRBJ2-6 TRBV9 ASSAEGRGANVLT
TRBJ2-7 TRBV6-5 ASSSSGAGVEQY
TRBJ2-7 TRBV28 ASTKGPRTSGGYEQY
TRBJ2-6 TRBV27 ASRLTGTPGANVLT
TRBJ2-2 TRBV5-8 ASSFASTSFYTGELF
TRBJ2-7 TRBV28 ASSFIYEQY
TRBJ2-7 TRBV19 ASSLTVSYEQY
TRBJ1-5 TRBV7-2 ASSLRTGDQPQH
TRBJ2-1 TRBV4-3 ASSGLAGGLKGTDNEQF